Shown below are 18 T cell receptor beta chains from a single sample sequenced in a study of PD-1 blockade in classical Hodgkin lymphoma. Autologous stem cell transplantation was followed by relapse in every patient, and brentuximab vedotin exposure varied. The data were produced by immunoSEQ multiplex PCR, yet TCRdb's version contains in-frame clones alone and is incomplete. Of 70,000 to 85,000 clones listed, around 93% are singletons. The sample was peripheral blood mononuclear cells (PBMCs), taken at baseline. The receptors stem from a human donor with classical Hodgkin lymphoma.

The chain recombines TRBV11-2 with TRBJ2-2, with 7 nucleotides matching TRBD1. With V trimmed by 4 bases and J by 4 bases, 9 bases remained unmatched. This CDR3 spans 16 amino acids. CDR1 SGHAT and CDR2 FQNNGV come from the germline V gene. CDR3 nucleotides: TGTGCCAGCAGCTCTCATCGGTCAGGGGGCACCGGGGAGCTGTTTTTT. It encodes CASSSHRSGGTGELFF.

This sequence joins TRBV7-3 and TRBJ1-1; 9 bases align to TRBD1. The CDR3 runs 15 residues. Germline V CDR1 and CDR2: SGHTA, FQGTGA. V lost 4 bases, J lost 6 bases, and 9 bases stayed unmatched. The CDR3 loop reads CASSSGDRVDAEAFF. DNA of the CDR3: TGTGCCAGCAGCTCCGGGGACAGGGTTGATGCTGAAGCTTTCTTT.

The genes are TRBV29-1 and TRBJ2-7, with TRBD1 identical over 8 bases. The CDR3 contains 14 residues. The germline V gene encodes CDR1 SQVTM and CDR2 ANQGSEA. The junction had 8 bases not matched to a gene; V was cut back by 4 bases and J by 3 bases. The CDR3 is CSVVVGRGHYEQYF. The CDR3 nucleotides are TGCAGCGTTGTTGTGGGCAGGGGGCACTACGAGCAGTACTTC.

DNA for the CDR3: TGTGCCAGCAGCGTAGCTAGCGGGTACAGCTCCTACAATGAGCAGTTCTTC. This translates into CASSVASGYSSYNEQFF. This chain uses TRBV9 with TRBJ2-1, with 8 nucleotides matching TRBD2. After removal of 0 bases from V and 0 bases from J, the junction contained 5 bases not matched to a gene. This CDR3 is 17 amino acids long. Looked up from germline, CDR1 is SGDLS and CDR2 is YYNGEE.

The J gene is TRBJ2-3, the V gene TRBV5-4, with 7 bases that match TRBD1. V shed 2 bases, J shed 5 bases, and the junction held 11 bases outside the gene matches. Germline loops: CDR1 SGHNT, CDR2 YYREEE (reference sequence). This CDR3 region has 16 residues. The chain's CDR3 is CASSLVMGQFIDTQYF. CDR3 coding DNA: TGTGCCAGCAGCTTAGTGATGGGACAGTTTATAGATACGCAGTATTTT. Drawing the rest from reference TRBV5-4 and TRBJ2-3, the complete variable domain is ETGVTQSPTHLIKTRGQQVTLRCSSQSGHNTVSWYQQALGQGPQFIFQYYREEENGRGNFPPRFSGLQFPNYSSELNVNALELDDSALYLCASSLVMGQFIDTQYFGPGTRLTVL.

The chain is built from TRBV5-1 and TRBJ2-7; TRBD1 matches 8 bases. The CDR3 is made up of 16 amino acids. Trimming cost V 4 bases and J 4 bases; bases outside gene matches: 13. From germline, CDR1 is SGHRS and CDR2 YFSETQ. In nucleotides, the CDR3 is TGCGCCAGCAGCCCGAGTCGACAGGGGAGGTTATACGAGCAGTACTTC. As protein: CASSPSRQGRLYEQYF.

The chain couples TRBV18 to TRBJ2-5; no clear D. V lost 6 bases, J lost 1 base, and 9 bases lay in between. Germline-derived CDR1 and CDR2 are KGHSH and LQKENI. This CDR3 comprises 13 residues. CDR3 residues: CASSPGRQETQYF. The CDR3 DNA is TGTGCCAGCTCCCCCGGTCGCCAAGAGACCCAGTACTTC.

This chain joins TRBV18 and TRBJ1-3; D is ambiguous. CDR1 and CDR2 (germline): KGHSH, LQKENI. The germline V and J ends were trimmed by 2 bases and 4 bases, with 6 bases remaining between them. This CDR3 spans 13 amino acids. This CDR3 reads CASSPMGGNTIYF. The CDR3 region has the DNA TGTGCCAGCTCACCAATGGGAGGAAACACCATATATTTT.

The genes are TRBV15 and TRBJ1-6; a weak D match, TRBD1 (6 bases). CDR3 length: 15 residues. Germline-derived CDR1 and CDR2 are LNHNV and YYDKDF (reference sequence). Trimming took off 10 bases at V and 3 bases at J, with 16 bases between the two ends. The CDR3 reads CANSPGHRYNSPLHF. The CDR3 DNA is TGTGCCAACAGTCCGGGACACCGCTATAATTCACCCCTCCACTTT.

The chain employs TRBV19 and TRBJ2-7; D ambiguous. V lost 6 bases and J lost 0, with 9 bases in between. This CDR3 spans 13 amino acids. Germline V gene sequence: CDR1 LNHDA, CDR2 SQIVND (reference sequence). The DNA for the CDR3 is TGTGCCAGTAGACACCAGAGCTCCTACGAGCAGTACTTC. Translated: CASRHQSSYEQYF.

V usage is TRBV12-5 and J usage is TRBJ1-5; 8 bases are a match to TRBD1. The germline V gene has CDR1 LGHNT and CDR2 FRNRAP. CDR3 length: 18 amino acids. V gave up 6 bases and J gave up 2 bases; unmatched junction bases: 15. CDR3 in amino acids: CASGHIRGHKFGNQPQHF. The CDR3 DNA sequence: TGTGCTAGTGGCCACATCAGGGGGCATAAATTCGGCAATCAGCCCCAGCATTTT.

V and J are TRBV27 and TRBJ2-1, with 8 bases aligning to TRBD2. Unmatched junction bases numbered 9, after V lost 8 bases and J lost 3 bases. Germline CDR1 reads MNHEY; CDR2 reads SMNVEV (reference sequence). The CDR3 sequence is 15 residues long. CDR3 in amino acids: CASSSGTRGYNEQFF. The CDR3 DNA reads TGTGCCAGCTCGTCCGGGACTAGGGGCTACAATGAGCAGTTCTTC.

Turning to this clone: An end of the junction does not agree with germline; a read error may underlie this. V is TRBV30 and J is TRBJ2-3; TRBD1 agrees at 7 bases. Germline loops: CDR1 GTSNPN, CDR2 SVGIG (reference sequence). The CDR3 length is 12 residues. In nucleotides, the CDR3 is TGTGCCGGGAGAAGGGGGCTAGATACGCAGTATTTT. Its translation is CAGRRGLDTQYF. Full variable domain (rest looked up from reference TRBV30 and TRBJ2-3): SQTIHQWPATLVQPVGSPLSLECTVEGTSNPNLYWYRQAAGRGLQLLFYSVGIGQISSEVPQNLSASRPQDRQFILSSKKLLLSDSGFYLCAGRRGLDTQYFGPGTRLTVL.

The rearrangement joins TRBV5-1 to TRBJ1-5; D gene ambiguous. Looked up from germline, CDR1 is SGHRS and CDR2 is YFSETQ. The CDR3 has 11 amino acids. V gave up 6 bases and J gave up 7 bases, with 8 bases separating them. The DNA of the CDR3 is TGCGCCAGCAACGCGAACCAGCCCCAGCATTTT. The encoded protein is CASNANQPQHF.

In nucleotides, the CDR3 is TGTGCCAGTAGTGCCCCCCACGTAGGCCGCCCTGAAGCTTTCTTT. It codes for CASSAPHVGRPEAFF. This chain joins TRBV19 and TRBJ1-1, with D unresolved. Trimming cost V 5 bases and J 6 bases, with 19 bases left between them. The germline CDR1 and CDR2 sequences are LNHDA and SQIVND (reference sequence). The CDR3 is made up of 15 amino acids.

The V call is TRBV27, the J call TRBJ2-3; D unresolved. The germline V gene encodes CDR1 MNHEY and CDR2 SMNVEV (reference sequence). Trimming pared 2 bases from V and 1 base from J, leaving 7 bases between. CDR3 length: 14 residues. The CDR3 region has the DNA TGTGCCAGCAGTTTAGGTGGGCGCACAGATACGCAGTATTTT. Translation gives CASSLGGRTDTQYF.

The chain employs TRBV7-9 and TRBJ2-7, with 10 bases aligning to TRBD1. CDR1 SEHNR and CDR2 FQNEAQ come from the germline V gene (reference sequence). The V and J ends lost 5 bases and 3 bases, in that order; junction bases with no gene match: 4. The CDR3 runs 14 residues. The CDR3 DNA reads TGTGCCAGCAGCATTGACAGGGGGCTCTACGAGCAGTACTTC. This codes for CASSIDRGLYEQYF.

This clone was recorded only once. V gene TRBV4-2 combines with J gene TRBJ2-4; 11 bases are a match to TRBD1. Germline V gives CDR1 LGHNA, CDR2 YNFKEQ. The CDR3 is 16 amino acids. The J segment lost 5 bases and the V segment lost 1 base, leaving 4 bases of the junction unmatched. DNA for the CDR3: TGTGCCAGCAGCCAAGGCGGGACAGGGGGAGAAAACATTCAGTACTTC. This gives the protein CASSQGGTGGENIQYF.